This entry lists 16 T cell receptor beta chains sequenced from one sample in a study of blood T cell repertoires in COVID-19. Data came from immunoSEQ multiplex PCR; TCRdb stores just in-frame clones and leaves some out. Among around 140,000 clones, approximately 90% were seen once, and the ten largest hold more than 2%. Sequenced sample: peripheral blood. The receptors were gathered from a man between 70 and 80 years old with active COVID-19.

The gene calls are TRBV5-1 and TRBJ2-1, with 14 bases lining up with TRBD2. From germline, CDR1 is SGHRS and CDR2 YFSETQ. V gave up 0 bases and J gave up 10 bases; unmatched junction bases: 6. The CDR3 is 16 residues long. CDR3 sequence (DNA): TGCGCCAGCAGCTTGGAGGGGACTAGCGGGAGAGGCGAGCAGTTCTTC. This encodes CASSLEGTSGRGEQFF.

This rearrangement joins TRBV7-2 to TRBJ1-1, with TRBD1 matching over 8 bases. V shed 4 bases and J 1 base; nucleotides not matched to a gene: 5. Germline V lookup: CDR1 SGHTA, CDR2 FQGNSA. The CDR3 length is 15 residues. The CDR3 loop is CASSSRQGTNTEAFF. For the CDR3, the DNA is TGTGCCAGCAGCTCCCGACAGGGGACGAACACTGAAGCTTTCTTT.

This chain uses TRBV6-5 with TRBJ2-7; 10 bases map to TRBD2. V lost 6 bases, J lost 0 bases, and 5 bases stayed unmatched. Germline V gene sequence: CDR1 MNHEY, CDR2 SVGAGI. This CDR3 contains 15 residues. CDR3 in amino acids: CASRATSGYSYEQYF. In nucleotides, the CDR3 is TGTGCCAGCAGGGCGACTAGCGGGTACTCCTACGAGCAGTACTTC.

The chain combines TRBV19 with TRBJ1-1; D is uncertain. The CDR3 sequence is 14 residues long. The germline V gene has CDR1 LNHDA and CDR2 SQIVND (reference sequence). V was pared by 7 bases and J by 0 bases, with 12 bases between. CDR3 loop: CASKFREMNTEAFF. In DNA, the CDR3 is TGTGCCAGTAAGTTTCGGGAAATGAACACTGAAGCTTTCTTT.

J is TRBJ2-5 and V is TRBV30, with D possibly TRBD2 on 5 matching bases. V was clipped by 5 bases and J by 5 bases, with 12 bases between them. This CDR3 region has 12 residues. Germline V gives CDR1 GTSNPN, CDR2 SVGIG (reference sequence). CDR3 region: CAWAGRRETQYF. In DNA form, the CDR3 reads TGTGCCTGGGCGGGTAGGCGGGAGACCCAGTACTTC.

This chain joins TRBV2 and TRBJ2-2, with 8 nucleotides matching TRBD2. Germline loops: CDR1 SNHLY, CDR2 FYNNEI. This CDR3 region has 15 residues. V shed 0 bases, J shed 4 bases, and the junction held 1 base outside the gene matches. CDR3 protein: CASSEAAGGTGELFF. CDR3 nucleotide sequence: TGTGCCAGCAGTGAAGCGGCGGGAGGCACCGGGGAGCTGTTTTTT.

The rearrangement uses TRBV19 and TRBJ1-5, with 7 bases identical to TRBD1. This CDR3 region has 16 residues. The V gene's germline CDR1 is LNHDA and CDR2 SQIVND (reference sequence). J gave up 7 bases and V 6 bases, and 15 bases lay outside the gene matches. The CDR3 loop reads CASSPIDRASGQPQHF. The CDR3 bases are TGTGCCAGTAGCCCGATAGACAGGGCAAGTGGGCAGCCCCAGCATTTT.

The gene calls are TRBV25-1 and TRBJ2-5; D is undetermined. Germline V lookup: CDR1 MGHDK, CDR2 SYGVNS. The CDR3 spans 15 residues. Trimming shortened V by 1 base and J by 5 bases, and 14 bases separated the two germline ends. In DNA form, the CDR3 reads TGTGCCAGCAGTGAATTCGGCGCGCCGAGGGAGACCCAGTACTTC. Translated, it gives CASSEFGAPRETQYF.

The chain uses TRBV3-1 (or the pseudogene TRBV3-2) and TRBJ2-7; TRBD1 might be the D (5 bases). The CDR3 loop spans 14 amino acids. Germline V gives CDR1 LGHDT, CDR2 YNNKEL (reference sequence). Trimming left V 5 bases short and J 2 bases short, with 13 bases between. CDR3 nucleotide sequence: TGTGCCAGCAGCGTAAACAGGAGACCCTACGAGCAGTACTTC. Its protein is CASSVNRRPYEQYF.

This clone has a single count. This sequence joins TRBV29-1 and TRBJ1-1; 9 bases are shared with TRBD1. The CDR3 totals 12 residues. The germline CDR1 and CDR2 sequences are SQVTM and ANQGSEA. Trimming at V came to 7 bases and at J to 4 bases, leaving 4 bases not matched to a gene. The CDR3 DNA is TGCAGCGCAGAGACAGGGGGCACTGAAGCTTTCTTT. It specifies CSAETGGTEAFF.

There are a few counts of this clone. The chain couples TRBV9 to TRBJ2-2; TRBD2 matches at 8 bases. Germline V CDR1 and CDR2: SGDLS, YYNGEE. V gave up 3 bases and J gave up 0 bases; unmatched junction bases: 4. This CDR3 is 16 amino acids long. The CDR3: CASSAGTRANTGELFF. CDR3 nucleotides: TGTGCCAGCAGCGCTGGGACTAGAGCGAACACCGGGGAGCTGTTTTTT.

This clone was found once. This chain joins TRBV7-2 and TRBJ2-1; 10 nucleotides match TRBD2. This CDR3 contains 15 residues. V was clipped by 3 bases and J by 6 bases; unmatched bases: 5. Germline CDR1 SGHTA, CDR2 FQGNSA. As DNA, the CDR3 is TGTGCCAGCAGCTTTGGTCTAGCGGGAGTCAATGAGCAGTTCTTC. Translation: CASSFGLAGVNEQFF.

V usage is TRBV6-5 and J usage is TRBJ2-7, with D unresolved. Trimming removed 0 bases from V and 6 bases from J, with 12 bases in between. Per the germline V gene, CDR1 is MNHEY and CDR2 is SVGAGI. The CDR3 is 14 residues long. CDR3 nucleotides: TGTGCCAGCAGTTACTCTGGAATGAGGCTCGAGCAGTACTTC. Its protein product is CASSYSGMRLEQYF.

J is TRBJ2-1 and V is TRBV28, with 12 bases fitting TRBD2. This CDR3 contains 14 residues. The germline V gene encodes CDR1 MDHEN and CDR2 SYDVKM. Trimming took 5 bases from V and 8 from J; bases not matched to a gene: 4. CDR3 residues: CASSRLAGVYEQFF. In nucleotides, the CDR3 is TGTGCCAGCAGTAGACTAGCGGGAGTTTATGAGCAGTTCTTC.

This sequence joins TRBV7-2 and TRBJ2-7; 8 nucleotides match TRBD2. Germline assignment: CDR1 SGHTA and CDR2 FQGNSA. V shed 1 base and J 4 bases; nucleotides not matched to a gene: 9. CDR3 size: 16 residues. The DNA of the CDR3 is TGTGCCAGCAGCTTAGGGCCGCGGGGGGCGCCTTACGAGCAGTACTTC. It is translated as CASSLGPRGAPYEQYF.

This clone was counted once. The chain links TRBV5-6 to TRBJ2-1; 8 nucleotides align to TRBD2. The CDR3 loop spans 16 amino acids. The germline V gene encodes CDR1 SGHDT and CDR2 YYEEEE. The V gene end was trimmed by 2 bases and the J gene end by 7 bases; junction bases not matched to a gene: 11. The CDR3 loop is CASSLGLAGTLNEQFF. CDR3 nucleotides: TGTGCCAGCAGCTTAGGACTAGCAGGGACCTTAAATGAGCAGTTCTTC.